This T cell receptor (beta chain) was documented in a study of prognosis after radiotherapy for stage I lung cancer. Study background: With some 13 men and roughly six women, the cohort's median age was roughly 74 years, range roughly 50–95. Study conclusions and caveats: Stereotactic body radiation therapy was followed by fewer unique TCR clones, median approximately 9,100 versus 7,200.

Germline V CDR1 and CDR2: SGHRS, YFSETQ. Trimming cost V 5 bases and J 4 bases, with 11 bases left between them. The CDR3 extends over 13 amino acids. Blood was drawn (around 6 milliliters of peripheral blood) at each of two time points. This clonotype was detected ten times or more. The target antigen is unknown. CDR3 of TCR beta was amplified from genomic DNA via a two-round multiplex PCR. Round-one PCR had primers specific to each TRBV and TRBJ gene. Universal primers were what the second PCR round used. TCRdb reprocessed the multiplex PCR reads with MiXCR, giving one entry per CDR3 protein. The sample gives fewer than 50,000 distinct CDR3 sequences, 24% of which show up once; approximately 26% is in the top ten.

The rearrangement joins TRBV5-1 to TRBJ2-3, with D possibly TRBD1 on 6 matching bases. This specimen consisted of PBMCs, obtained before or after stereotactic body radiation therapy (not recorded which). This receptor was obtained from a donor at least 50 years old with non-small cell lung cancer. As DNA, the CDR3 is TGCGCCAGCAGAGGGGGTGTCGCAGATACGCAGTATTTT. It is translated as CASRGGVADTQYF.